Listed below are T cell receptor beta chains from one sample, sequenced in a study of PD-L1 blockade in urothelial cancer. Profiling relied on immunoSEQ multiplex PCR, and the TCRdb table lists in-frame clones only, not all of them. The table lists 50,000 or so clones, under 90% of them singletons. The material was PBMCs, obtained around atezolizumab (anti-PD-L1) treatment. These receptors originate from a man in his sixties or seventies with urothelial cancer. Both conserved end residues are part of each CDR3. D genes are given only for firm matches. Rows give clone size only sometimes, using once, few, many, or a class for an expanded clone.

NA | TRBJ2-7 | NA | TRBV6-5 | TGTGCCAGCAGTTACACGCGAACGAGGGAGCAGTACTTC | CASSYTRTREQYF
TRBD1 | TRBJ1-2 | NA | TRBV28 | TGTGCCAGCAGTTTTTTTCCCGGGACAGGGGGCGATGGCTATGGCTACACCTTC | CASSFFPGTGGDGYGYTF
TRBD2 | TRBJ2-1 | once | TRBV5-4 | TGTGCCAGCAGCCCTAGCGGGAAGGAACAGTTCTTC | CASSPSGKEQFF
NA | TRBJ2-7 | once | TRBV29-1 | TGCAGCGTTGAAAAGGGGGTTGGCGAGCAGTACTTC | CSVEKGVGEQYF
NA | TRBJ2-3 | NA | TRBV6-1 | TGTGCCAGCAACGGTGAGGCCATCGCCCGGGATACGCAGTATTTT | CASNGEAIARDTQYF
NA | TRBJ2-3 | NA | TRBV5-1 | TGCGCCAGCAAGTCTGGGGCCACGGCAGATACGCAGTATTTT | CASKSGATADTQYF
NA | TRBJ1-3 | NA | TRBV7-9 | TGTGCCAGCAGCTTTTTTGTAGGGGCTGGAAACACCATATATTTT | CASSFFVGAGNTIYF
TRBD2 | TRBJ2-6 | NA | TRBV5-1 | TGCGCCAGCAGCTTGGGACTAGCGGACTCTGGGGCCAACGTCCTGACTTTC | CASSLGLADSGANVLTF
NA | TRBJ1-4 | NA | TRBV19 | TGTGCCAGTAGTATAGCCTCCCGGGGTGCTAATGAAAAACTGTTTTTT | CASSIASRGANEKLFF
TRBD1 | TRBJ1-2 | NA | TRBV7-9 | TGTGCCAGCAGTAAGCAGGGGGTCGAGTTTGGCTACACCTTC | CASSKQGVEFGYTF
TRBD2 | TRBJ2-2 | NA | TRBV19 | TGTGCCAGTAGTATTGGGACTAGGGCCACCGGGGAGCTGTTTTTT | CASSIGTRATGELFF
NA | TRBJ1-2 | NA | TRBV6-5 | TGTGCCAGCAGTTTCTCCCTGGACAGAGCTAACTATGGCTACACCTTC | CASSFSLDRANYGYTF
NA | TRBJ2-1 | NA | TRBV7-3 | TGTGCCAGCAGCCCTAGCAGGGGAAATGAGCAGTTCTTC | CASSPSRGNEQFF
NA | TRBJ1-1 | NA | TRBV5-4 | TGTGCCAGCAGCTTGACGGGGGATCGCACTGAAGCTTTCTTT | CASSLTGDRTEAFF
NA | TRBJ1-1 | NA | TRBV28 | TGTGCCAGCAGTTTTTACAGGGAGGGCACTGAAGCTTTCTTT | CASSFYREGTEAFF
TRBD1 | TRBJ2-1 | once | TRBV11-3 | TGTGCCAGCAGTATTACCGGGACAGGAGACAATGAGCAGTTCTTC | CASSITGTGDNEQFF
NA | TRBJ1-2 | NA | TRBV7-9 | TGTGCCAGCAGCGCGGACCGGGGGAGAGCTGAATACTATGGCTACACCTTC | CASSADRGRAEYYGYTF
TRBD2 | TRBJ2-2 | NA | TRBV14 | TGTGCCAGCACTGCCCGACTAGCGGGAGGGCCCGGGGAGCTGTTTTTT | CASTARLAGGPGELFF
TRBD1 | TRBJ1-2 | few | TRBV4-3 | TGCGCCAGCAGCCAAACTACAGGGGCCCCCTATGGCTACACCTTC | CASSQTTGAPYGYTF
NA | TRBJ1-2 | NA | TRBV7-9 | TGTGCCAGCAGCTACCCGACAGCGGGCTATGGCTACACCTTC | CASSYPTAGYGYTF
NA | TRBJ1-3 | NA | TRBV5-1 | TGCGCCAGCAGCTTGTCCGGGGATGCTGGAAACACCATATATTTT | CASSLSGDAGNTIYF
NA | TRBJ2-3 | NA | TRBV5-6 | TGTGCCAGCAGCCAGCCGGGACTGGAGGCCGATACGCAGTATTTT | CASSQPGLEADTQYF
NA | TRBJ1-1 | NA | TRBV19 | TGTGCCAGTAGTATAGGCTGGCAGTTGAACACTGAAGCTTTCTTT | CASSIGWQLNTEAFF
TRBD1 | TRBJ2-7 | once | TRBV30 | TGTGCCGCCGGGACAGGGGCCTCAACACAAGCTTCGTACGAGCAGTACTTC | CAAGTGASTQASYEQYF
NA | TRBJ1-2 | NA | TRBV6-5 | TGTGCCAGCAGGGGCGGGGTTCGGGCGGGTGGCTACACCTTC | CASRGGVRAGGYTF